The 17 T cell receptor beta chains below all came from one sample that was sequenced in a study of cytomegalovirus exposure and HLA in healthy donors. Generated by immunoSEQ multiplex PCR, the TCRdb table keeps only in-frame clones and is missing some. Of some 80,000 clones in the sample, 90% to 97% are singletons; the top ten hold less than 2%. The sample comprised PBMCs. Receptors were obtained from a young man in good health and CMV-seropositive.

The rearrangement uses TRBV27 and TRBJ2-5, with TRBD2 as a possible D gene (6 bases). This CDR3 contains 14 residues. Germline V lookup: CDR1 MNHEY, CDR2 SMNVEV (reference sequence). V shed 5 bases and J shed 7 bases, with 17 bases lying between them. The CDR3 DNA is TGTGCCAGCAGTCCCGGGGACTTTGGAGGGACCCAGTACTTC. Translating gives CASSPGDFGGTQYF.

The V call is TRBV6-6, the J call TRBJ1-1; TRBD1 agrees at 9 bases. From germline, CDR1 is MNHNY and CDR2 SVGAGI (reference sequence). V trimming: 2 bases; J trimming: 4 bases; junction bases outside the gene matches: 5. CDR3 length: 15 amino acids. The CDR3: CASSYGDREGTEAFF. The DNA for the CDR3 is TGTGCCAGCAGTTACGGGGACAGGGAGGGCACTGAAGCTTTCTTT.

V is TRBV2 and J is TRBJ2-7; tentative D call: TRBD2 (6 bases). Trimming removed 0 bases at V and 6 bases at J, with 12 bases between. Looked up from germline, CDR1 is SNHLY and CDR2 is FYNNEI. This CDR3 is 14 amino acids long. The CDR3 nucleotides are TGTGCCAGCAGTGAAGCGCTTCGGGGGTCCGAGCAGTACTTC. It specifies CASSEALRGSEQYF.

V is TRBV5-1 and J is TRBJ2-7; D is possibly TRBD1 (6 bases). Trimming left V 4 bases short and J 3 bases short, with 14 bases between. The CDR3 extends over 14 amino acids. Germline-derived CDR1 and CDR2 are SGHRS and YFSETQ. CDR3 coding DNA: TGCGCCAGCAGCCAGGGGACATCGATCTACGAGCAGTACTTC. The encoded protein is CASSQGTSIYEQYF.

This clone was recorded only once. The genes are TRBV29-1 and TRBJ1-3; 10 positions match TRBD1. CDR3 length equals 13 residues. The trim removed 2 bases at V and 8 bases at J, leaving 3 bases unmatched. Germline lookup yields CDR1 SQVTM and CDR2 ANQGSEA. The CDR3 here is CSVEWDRGDTIYF. The CDR3 nucleotides are TGCAGCGTTGAATGGGACAGGGGTGACACCATATATTTT.

V gene TRBV2 combines with J gene TRBJ2-7, with D tentatively TRBD2 (7 bases). This CDR3 region has 16 residues. V lost 7 bases, J lost 2 bases, and 21 bases lay in between. The germline CDR1 and CDR2 sequences are SNHLY and FYNNEI. In DNA form, the CDR3 reads TGTGCCAGCACTACCCTCGGGGGGCGCCCCCCCTACGAGCAGTACTTC. This translates into CASTTLGGRPPYEQYF.

J is TRBJ2-7 and V is TRBV28; no definite D call. The CDR3 totals 11 residues. Germline CDR1 and CDR2: MDHEN and SYDVKM. V was cut by 7 bases and J by 9 bases, with 13 bases left in between. For the CDR3, the DNA is TGTGCCAGCACTAACCAGGTCCGGCAGTACTTC. As protein: CASTNQVRQYF.

This chain joins TRBV11-2 and TRBJ2-3; TRBD1 matches at 7 bases. The CDR3 runs to 13 residues. CDR1 is SGHAT and CDR2 is FQNNGV in the germline V gene. The trim removed 5 bases at V and 4 bases at J, leaving 3 bases unmatched. The CDR3 is CASSIQGADTQYF. CDR3 nucleotide sequence: TGTGCCAGCAGCATTCAGGGGGCAGATACGCAGTATTTT.

This chain joins TRBV5-1 and TRBJ1-2; 9 nucleotides line up with TRBD1. Losses at the gene ends were 0 bases for V and 4 bases for J; bases not matched to a gene: 7. This CDR3 is built from 16 residues. The germline V gene has CDR1 SGHRS and CDR2 YFSETQ. The CDR3 region is CASSLASGTGRYGYTF. DNA of the CDR3: TGCGCCAGCAGCTTGGCCTCCGGGACAGGGCGCTATGGCTACACCTTC.

V is TRBV7-2 and J is TRBJ2-1, with TRBD2 matching over 9 bases. Germline V gene data show CDR1 as SGHTA and CDR2 as FQGNSA. V was clipped by 2 bases and J by 3 bases; unmatched bases: 11. The CDR3 sequence is 18 residues long. The CDR3 sequence: CASSLYPSGNGVYNEQFF. In DNA, the CDR3 is TGTGCCAGCAGCTTATACCCTAGCGGGAACGGGGTCTACAATGAGCAGTTCTTC. The variable domain in full, completed from reference TRBV7-2 and TRBJ2-1, reads GAGVSQSPSNKVTEKGKDVELRCDPISGHTALYWYRQSLGQGLEFLIYFQGNSAPDKSGLPSDRFSAERTGGSVSTLTIQRTQQEDSAVYLCASSLYPSGNGVYNEQFFGPGTRLTVL.

On this clone itself: An end of the junction differs from the germline gene, which may be a read error. This rearrangement joins TRBV4-1 to TRBJ1-5; D remains ambiguous. The CDR3 loop spans 14 amino acids. The V gene's germline CDR1 is MGHRA and CDR2 YSYEKL. CDR3 sequence: CASSPVHSNQPQQF. The CDR3 DNA reads as TGCGCCAGCAGCCCAGTTCATAGCAATCAGCCCCAGCAGTTT.

The rearrangement links TRBV27 to TRBJ2-2, with D perhaps TRBD2 (6 bases). Germline-derived CDR1 and CDR2 are MNHEY and SMNVEV (reference sequence). This CDR3 has 14 residues. V was clipped by 8 bases and J by 1 base, with 11 bases between them. CDR3 DNA: TGTGCCAGCGCCGGAGGGCTGAACACCGGGGAGCTGTTTTTT. Translating gives CASAGGLNTGELFF.

This chain uses TRBV28 with TRBJ1-2; D may be TRBD1 (6 bases). Germline lookup yields CDR1 MDHEN and CDR2 SYDVKM. CDR3 size: 15 residues. The ends were cut back, 5 bases at V and 6 bases at J, with 19 bases in the middle. CDR3 in DNA: TGTGCCAGCAGTCCCCTGGGTGGGGGCGAGGATGGCTACACCTTC. It translates to CASSPLGGGEDGYTF.

In its sample, this clone was seen once. The chain is built from TRBV9 and TRBJ2-7, with a tentative D call TRBD2 (5 bases). The CDR3 covers 15 residues. Per the germline V gene, CDR1 is SGDLS and CDR2 is YYNGEE. V lost 0 bases to trimming and J lost 3 bases, with 13 bases between them. This CDR3 is CASSVVGGPFYEQYF. DNA of the CDR3: TGTGCCAGCAGCGTAGTTGGCGGGCCTTTCTACGAGCAGTACTTC.

The chain uses TRBV9 and TRBJ2-5, with 8 bases fitting TRBD2. The V and J ends lost 2 bases and 5 bases, in that order; junction bases with no gene match: 5. There are 14 residues in the CDR3. Germline loops: CDR1 SGDLS, CDR2 YYNGEE. As DNA, the CDR3 is TGTGCCAGCAGCGTCGGCGGGGGGAGGGAGACCCAGTACTTC. Translation gives CASSVGGGRETQYF.

The chain links TRBV30 to TRBJ2-3, with 7 nucleotides matching TRBD1. Trimming took 0 bases from V and 2 from J; bases not matched to a gene: 5. This CDR3 has 15 amino acids. Germline values: CDR1 GTSNPN, CDR2 SVGIG (reference sequence). The CDR3 DNA sequence: TGTGCCTGGAGTGTCGGGGACAGTGACACAGATACGCAGTATTTT. Protein: CAWSVGDSDTDTQYF.

V gene TRBV29-1 combines with J gene TRBJ1-1, with D hard to call. This CDR3 comprises 11 residues. CDR1 and CDR2 (germline): SQVTM, ANQGSEA. V lost 0 bases, J lost 8 bases, and 7 bases lay in between. This CDR3 is CSVEDVREAFF. CDR3 in DNA: TGCAGCGTTGAAGATGTCAGAGAAGCTTTCTTT.